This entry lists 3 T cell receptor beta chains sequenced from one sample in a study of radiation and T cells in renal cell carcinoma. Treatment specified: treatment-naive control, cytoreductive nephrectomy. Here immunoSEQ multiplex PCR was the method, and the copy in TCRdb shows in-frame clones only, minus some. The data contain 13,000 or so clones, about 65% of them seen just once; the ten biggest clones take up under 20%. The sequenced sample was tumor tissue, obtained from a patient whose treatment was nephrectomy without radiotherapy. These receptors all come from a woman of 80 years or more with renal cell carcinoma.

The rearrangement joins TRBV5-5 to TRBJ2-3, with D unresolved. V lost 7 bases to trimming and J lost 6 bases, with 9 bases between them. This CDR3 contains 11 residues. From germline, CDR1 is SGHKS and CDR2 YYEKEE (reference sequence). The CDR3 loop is CASLGVDTQYF. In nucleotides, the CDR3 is TGTGCCAGCCTCGGCGTCGATACGCAGTATTTT.

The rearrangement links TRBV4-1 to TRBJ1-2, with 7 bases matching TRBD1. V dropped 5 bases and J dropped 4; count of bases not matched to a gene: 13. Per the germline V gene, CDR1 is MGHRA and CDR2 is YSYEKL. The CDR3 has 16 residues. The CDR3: CASSGYFRDSPYGYTF. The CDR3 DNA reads TGCGCCAGCAGCGGTTACTTTCGGGACAGCCCCTATGGCTACACCTTC.

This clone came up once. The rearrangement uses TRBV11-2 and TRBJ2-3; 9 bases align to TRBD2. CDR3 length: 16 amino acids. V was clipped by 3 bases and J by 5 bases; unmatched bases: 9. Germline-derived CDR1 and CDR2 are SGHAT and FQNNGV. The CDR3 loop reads CASSFIQRGDGDTQYF. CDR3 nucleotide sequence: TGTGCCAGCAGCTTTATACAGCGGGGGGATGGAGATACGCAGTATTTT.